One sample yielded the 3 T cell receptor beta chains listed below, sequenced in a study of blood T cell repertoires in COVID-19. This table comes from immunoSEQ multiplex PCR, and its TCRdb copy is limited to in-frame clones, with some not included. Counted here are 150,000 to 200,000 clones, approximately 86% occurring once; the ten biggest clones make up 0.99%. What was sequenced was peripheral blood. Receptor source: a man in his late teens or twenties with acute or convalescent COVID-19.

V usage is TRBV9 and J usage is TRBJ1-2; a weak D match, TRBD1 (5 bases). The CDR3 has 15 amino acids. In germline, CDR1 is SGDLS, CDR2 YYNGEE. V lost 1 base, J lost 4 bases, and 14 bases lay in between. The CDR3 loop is CASSVNSGTRYGYTF. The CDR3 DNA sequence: TGTGCCAGCAGCGTAAATTCCGGGACTCGCTATGGCTACACCTTC.

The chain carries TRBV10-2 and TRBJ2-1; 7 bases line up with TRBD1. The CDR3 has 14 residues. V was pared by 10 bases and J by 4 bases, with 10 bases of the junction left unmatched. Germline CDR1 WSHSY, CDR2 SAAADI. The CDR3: CATQIGGSYNEQFF. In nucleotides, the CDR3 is TGCGCCACCCAGATAGGGGGCTCATACAATGAGCAGTTCTTC.

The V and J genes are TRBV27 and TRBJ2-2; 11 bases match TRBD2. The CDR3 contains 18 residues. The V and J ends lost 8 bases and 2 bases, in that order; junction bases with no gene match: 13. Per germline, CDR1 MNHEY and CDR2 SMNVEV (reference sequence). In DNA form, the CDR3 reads TGTGCCAGCTCCCCTGACCCTCGACTAGCGGGAAACACCGGGGAGCTGTTTTTT. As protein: CASSPDPRLAGNTGELFF.